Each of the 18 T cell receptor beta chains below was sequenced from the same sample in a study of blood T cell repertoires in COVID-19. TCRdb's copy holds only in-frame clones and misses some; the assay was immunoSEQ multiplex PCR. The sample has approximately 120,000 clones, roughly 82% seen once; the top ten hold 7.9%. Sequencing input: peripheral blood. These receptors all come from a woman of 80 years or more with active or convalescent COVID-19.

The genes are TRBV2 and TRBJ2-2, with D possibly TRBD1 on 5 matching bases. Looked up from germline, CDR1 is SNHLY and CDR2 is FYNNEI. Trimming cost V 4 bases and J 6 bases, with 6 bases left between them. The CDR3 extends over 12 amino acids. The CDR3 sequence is CASSVRAGELFF. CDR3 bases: TGTGCCAGCAGTGTCAGGGCCGGGGAGCTGTTTTTT.

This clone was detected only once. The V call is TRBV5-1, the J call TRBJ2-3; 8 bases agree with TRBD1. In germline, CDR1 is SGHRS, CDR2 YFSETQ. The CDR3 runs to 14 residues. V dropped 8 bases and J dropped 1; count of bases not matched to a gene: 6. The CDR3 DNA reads TGCGCCAGTGGGACAGGCCAGCGCACAGATACGCAGTATTTT. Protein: CASGTGQRTDTQYF. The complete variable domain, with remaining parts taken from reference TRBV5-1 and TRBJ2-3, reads KAGVTQTPRYLIKTRGQQVTLSCSPISGHRSVSWYQQTPGQGLQFLFEYFSETQRNKGNFPGRFSGRQFSNSRSEMNVSTLELGDSALYLCASGTGQRTDTQYFGPGTRLTVL.

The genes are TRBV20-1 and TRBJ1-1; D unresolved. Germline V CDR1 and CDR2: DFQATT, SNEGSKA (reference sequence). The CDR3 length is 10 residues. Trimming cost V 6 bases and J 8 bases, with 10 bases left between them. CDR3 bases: TGCAGTGCCTTGTCCCTCGAAGCTTTCTTT. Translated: CSALSLEAFF.

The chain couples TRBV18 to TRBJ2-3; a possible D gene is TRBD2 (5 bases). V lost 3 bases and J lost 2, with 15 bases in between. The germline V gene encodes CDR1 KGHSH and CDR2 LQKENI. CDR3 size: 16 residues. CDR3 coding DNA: TGTGCCAGCTCACCCAACCCCGGACTCAACACAGATACGCAGTATTTT. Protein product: CASSPNPGLNTDTQYF.

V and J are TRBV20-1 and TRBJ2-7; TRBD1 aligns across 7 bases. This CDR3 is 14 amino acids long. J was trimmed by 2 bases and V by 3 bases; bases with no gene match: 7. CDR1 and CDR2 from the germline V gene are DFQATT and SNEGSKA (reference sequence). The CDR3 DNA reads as TGCAGTGCTAGTGACACAGGGGCCGCCTACGAGCAGTACTTC. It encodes CSASDTGAAYEQYF.

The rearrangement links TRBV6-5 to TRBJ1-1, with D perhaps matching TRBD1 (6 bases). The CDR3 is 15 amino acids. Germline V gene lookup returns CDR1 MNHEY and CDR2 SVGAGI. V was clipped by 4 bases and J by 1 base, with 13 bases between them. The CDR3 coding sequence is TGTGCCAGCAGTTTTTCCCTGACAGGGAACACTGAAGCTTTCTTT. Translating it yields CASSFSLTGNTEAFF.

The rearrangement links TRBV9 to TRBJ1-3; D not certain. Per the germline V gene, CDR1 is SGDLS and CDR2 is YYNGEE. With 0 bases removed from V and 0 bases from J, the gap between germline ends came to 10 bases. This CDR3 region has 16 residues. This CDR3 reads CASSVGASDSGNTIYF. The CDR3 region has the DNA TGTGCCAGCAGCGTAGGAGCTTCCGACTCTGGAAACACCATATATTTT.

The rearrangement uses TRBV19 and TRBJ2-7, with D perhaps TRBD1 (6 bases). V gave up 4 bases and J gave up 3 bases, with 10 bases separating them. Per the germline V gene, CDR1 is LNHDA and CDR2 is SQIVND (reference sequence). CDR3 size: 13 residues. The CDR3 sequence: CASSTRGIYEQYF. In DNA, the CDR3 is TGTGCCAGTAGTACCAGGGGAATCTACGAGCAGTACTTC.

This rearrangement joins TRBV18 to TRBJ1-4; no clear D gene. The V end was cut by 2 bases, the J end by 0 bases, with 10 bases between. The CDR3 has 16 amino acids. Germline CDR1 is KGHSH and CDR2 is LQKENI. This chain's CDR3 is CASSPSGIATNEKLFF. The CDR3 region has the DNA TGTGCCAGCTCACCATCGGGAATTGCAACTAATGAAAAACTGTTTTTT.

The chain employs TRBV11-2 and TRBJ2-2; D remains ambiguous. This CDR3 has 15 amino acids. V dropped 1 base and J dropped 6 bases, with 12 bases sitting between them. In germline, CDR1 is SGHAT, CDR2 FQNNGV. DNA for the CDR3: TGTGCCAGCAGCTTAGGGAATAGCTACTCCGGGGAGCTGTTTTTT. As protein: CASSLGNSYSGELFF.

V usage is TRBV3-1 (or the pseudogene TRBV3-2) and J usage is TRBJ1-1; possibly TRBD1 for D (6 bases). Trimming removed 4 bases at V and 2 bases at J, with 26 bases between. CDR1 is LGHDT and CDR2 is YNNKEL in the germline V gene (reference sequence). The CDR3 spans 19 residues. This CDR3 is CASSPRPYGTTRRNTEAFF. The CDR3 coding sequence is TGTGCCAGCAGCCCCCGCCCTTATGGGACAACACGAAGAAACACTGAAGCTTTCTTT.

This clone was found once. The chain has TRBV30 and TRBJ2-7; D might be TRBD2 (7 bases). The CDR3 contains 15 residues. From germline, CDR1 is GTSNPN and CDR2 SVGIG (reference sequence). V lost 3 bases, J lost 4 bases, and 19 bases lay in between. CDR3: CAWRGGPGQNYEQYF. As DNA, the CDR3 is TGTGCCTGGAGGGGGGGGCCAGGACAGAATTACGAGCAGTACTTC.

The chain's CDR3 is CATSRDPGGRASGAKNIQYF. In DNA form, the CDR3 reads TGTGCCACCAGCAGAGATCCGGGCGGGAGGGCCTCGGGGGCCAAAAACATTCAGTACTTC. The chain uses TRBV15 and TRBJ2-4, with TRBD2 identical over 9 bases. The J segment lost 1 base and the V segment lost 0 bases, leaving 13 bases of the junction unmatched. From germline, CDR1 is LNHNV and CDR2 YYDKDF (reference sequence). The CDR3 runs 20 residues.

The CDR3 DNA is TGTGCCAGTAGGAGACAGCGGGGCTCCTACGAGCAGTACTTC. Its translation: CASRRQRGSYEQYF. The V and J genes are TRBV19 and TRBJ2-7; TRBD2 matches at 7 bases. The CDR3 spans 14 residues. V lost 6 bases, J lost 0 bases, and 5 bases stayed unmatched. Looked up from germline, CDR1 is LNHDA and CDR2 is SQIVND (reference sequence).

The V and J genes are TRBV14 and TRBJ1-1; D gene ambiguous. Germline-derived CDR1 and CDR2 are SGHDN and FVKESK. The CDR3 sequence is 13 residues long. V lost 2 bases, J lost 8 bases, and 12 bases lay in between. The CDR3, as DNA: TGTGCCAGCAGCCAATACGAGGGTGGAGAAGCTTTCTTT. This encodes CASSQYEGGEAFF.

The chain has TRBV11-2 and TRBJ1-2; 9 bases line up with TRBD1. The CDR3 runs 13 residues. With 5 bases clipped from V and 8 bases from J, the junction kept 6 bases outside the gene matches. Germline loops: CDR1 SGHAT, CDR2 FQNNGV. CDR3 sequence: CASSEGQGDGYTF. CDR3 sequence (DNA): TGTGCCAGCAGCGAGGGACAGGGAGACGGCTACACCTTC.

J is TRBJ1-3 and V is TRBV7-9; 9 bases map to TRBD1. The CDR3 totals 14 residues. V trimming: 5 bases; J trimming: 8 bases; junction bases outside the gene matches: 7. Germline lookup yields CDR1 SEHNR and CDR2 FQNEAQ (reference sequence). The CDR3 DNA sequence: TGTGCCAGCAGCGGACAGGGGTCAGAGGACACCATATATTTT. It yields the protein CASSGQGSEDTIYF.

In DNA form, the CDR3 reads TGTGCCAGCAGCCCGAACAGGGGGGGTAATGAAAAACTGTTTTTT. It specifies CASSPNRGGNEKLFF. The chain uses TRBV7-9 and TRBJ1-4, with 8 bases that match TRBD1. CDR1 is SEHNR, CDR2 FQNEAQ, per germline (reference sequence). V lost 5 bases to trimming and J lost 4 bases; unmatched junction nucleotides: 6. The CDR3 runs to 15 residues.